This is a list of T cell receptor beta chains from one sample in a study of T cell clonotyping in hematopoietic cell transplantation. Assay: immunoSEQ multiplex PCR; the TCRdb copy retains only in-frame clones and omits some. The table lists some 14,000 clones, about 94% of them singletons. Sequences were derived from PBMCs, sampled 30 days after allogeneic stem cell transplant. These receptors originate from a male patient aged 55 to 69 who had an allogeneic stem cell transplant from an unrelated donor, so the T cells may come from the graft donor. Some clones in this sample may be carry-over from other donors' samples. CDR3s include the opening cysteine and the closing phenylalanine or tryptophan. A D gene is named only where the DNA matches it firmly. Clone size is stated in some rows and not others, as once, few, many or a class when expanded.

size	J	D	V	CDR3	DNA
.	TRBJ1-6	.	TRBV2	CASRRDSGTPLHF	TGTGCCAGCAGACGGGATAGTGGGACACCCCTCCACTTT
.	TRBJ2-1	TRBD1	TRBV30	CALDRGSYNEQFF	TGTGCCCTGGACAGGGGAAGTTACAATGAGCAGTTCTTC
.	TRBJ2-2	.	TRBV19	CASKVAGNTGELFF	TGTGCCAGTAAGGTGGCTGGGAACACCGGGGAGCTGTTTTTT
.	TRBJ2-3	.	TRBV7-2	CASSPWTNTDTQYF	TGTGCCAGCAGCCCCTGGACTAATACAGATACGCAGTATTTT
.	TRBJ2-3	TRBD2	TRBV7-8	CASSLAGLAYDTQYF	TGTGCCAGCAGCTTAGCGGGACTAGCGTATGATACGCAGTATTTT
.	TRBJ1-2	TRBD1	TRBV5-4	CASSRVGDRGNGYTF	TGTGCCAGCAGCCGTGTGGGGGACAGGGGTAATGGCTACACCTTC
.	TRBJ1-5	.	TRBV7-8	CASSLEQYSNQPQHF	TGTGCCAGCAGCTTAGAACAGTATAGCAATCAGCCCCAGCATTTT
.	TRBJ1-2	TRBD1	TRBV18	CASKTGVGGYTF	TGTGCCAGCAAGACAGGGGTCGGTGGCTACACCTTC
.	TRBJ2-4	TRBD2	TRBV7-2	CASSPRAPSSGENIQYF	TGTGCCAGCAGCCCACGGGCCCCCTCTAGCGGGGAAAACATTCAGTACTTC
.	TRBJ2-7	TRBD2	TRBV5-1	CASSLPPSGGIYEQYF	TGCGCCAGCAGCTTGCCCCCTAGCGGGGGGATCTACGAGCAGTACTTC
.	TRBJ1-1	TRBD1	TRBV2	CASSVGDRATEAFF	TGTGCCAGCAGTGTAGGGGACAGGGCCACTGAAGCTTTCTTT
.	TRBJ1-4	.	TRBV27	CASSFRGRTEEKLFF	TGTGCCAGCAGTTTCCGCGGTCGGACAGAAGAAAAACTGTTTTTT
once	TRBJ1-1	.	TRBV27	CASSLRGLNTEAFF	TGTGCCAGCAGTTTACGCGGGCTAAACACTGAAGCTTTCTTT
.	TRBJ1-1	.	TRBV9	CASSVVGGRNTEAFF	TGTGCCAGCAGCGTAGTAGGGGGACGAAACACTGAAGCTTTCTTT
.	TRBJ1-1	TRBD1	TRBV7-2	CASSLSGGTEAFF	TGTGCCAGCAGCTTATCAGGGGGCACTGAAGCTTTCTTT
once	TRBJ1-2	.	TRBV21-1	CASSTAPGEQYYYGYTF	TGTGCCAGCAGCACCGCCCCGGGGGAGCAGTATTACTATGGCTACACCTTC
.	TRBJ1-3	.	TRBV19	CASSSYSGNTIYF	TGTGCCAGTAGTTCCTACTCTGGAAACACCATATATTTT
.	TRBJ1-1	.	TRBV19	CASSRTRDRAEAFF	TGTGCCAGTAGCCGGACCCGGGATAGGGCTGAAGCTTTCTTT
.	TRBJ2-7	.	TRBV5-1	CASSGTQRGEQYF	TGCGCCAGCAGCGGGACCCAGAGGGGCGAGCAGTACTTC
.	TRBJ2-7	.	TRBV7-9	CASSLAGAGGYEQYF	TGTGCCAGCAGCTTAGCTGGCGCAGGGGGGTACGAGCAGTACTTC
once	TRBJ1-2	TRBD1	TRBV7-9	CASSSGTGNYGYTF	TGTGCCAGCAGTTCCGGGACAGGGAACTATGGCTACACCTTC
.	TRBJ2-7	.	TRBV6-5	CASRKNYEQYF	TGTGCCAGCAGGAAGAACTACGAGCAGTACTTC
once	TRBJ2-3	.	TRBV6-1	CASSPYTDTQYF	TGTGCCAGCAGCCCTTACACAGATACGCAGTATTTT
.	TRBJ2-5	.	TRBV6-1	CASRLGETQYF	TGTGCCAGTAGATTGGGAGAGACCCAGTACTTC
.	TRBJ2-2	TRBD2	TRBV5-1	CASSLASKTSGRNTGELFF	TGCGCCAGCAGCTTGGCCTCAAAGACTAGCGGGAGGAACACCGGGGAGCTGTTTTTT
.	TRBJ1-2	.	TRBV25-1	CASSAEGDGYTF	TGTGCCAGCAGTGCTGAAGGGGACGGCTACACCTTC
.	TRBJ1-1	.	TRBV27	CASLGGLMNTEAFF	TGTGCCAGCCTCGGGGGGCTGATGAACACTGAAGCTTTCTTT
.	TRBJ2-1	.	TRBV4-2	CASSQERESYNEQFF	TGTGCCAGCAGCCAAGAGCGGGAATCCTACAATGAGCAGTTCTTC
.	TRBJ1-5	.	TRBV10-3	CAIRTDSNQPQHF	TGTGCCATCAGGACAGATAGCAATCAGCCCCAGCATTTT
.	TRBJ2-3	TRBD2	TRBV5-3	CARSPRTSGGWAQYF	TGTGCCAGAAGCCCCCGGACTAGCGGGGGATGGGCGCAGTATTTT
.	TRBJ2-7	.	TRBV7-3	CASPPPGLSSYEQYF	TGTGCCAGCCCCCCCCCGGGACTCAGCTCCTACGAGCAGTACTTC
.	TRBJ1-5	.	TRBV30	CAWGQGNSNQPQHF	TGTGCCTGGGGTCAGGGTAATAGCAATCAGCCCCAGCATTTT
.	TRBJ2-3	.	TRBV7-9	CASSLGSGSSTDTQYF	TGTGCCAGCAGCTTGGGCAGTGGATCTAGCACAGATACGCAGTATTTT
.	TRBJ1-3	.	TRBV7-2	CASSPTLQYGNTIYF	TGTGCCAGCAGCCCAACCCTACAGTACGGAAACACCATATATTTT
.	TRBJ2-7	TRBD1	TRBV10-3	CAISESRLGQGRDEQYF	TGTGCCATCAGTGAGTCGAGGCTGGGACAGGGGCGCGACGAGCAGTACTTC
.	TRBJ1-2	.	TRBV19	CASSIVGTSQASYTF	TGTGCCAGTAGTATAGTGGGGACCTCCCAAGCGAGCTACACCTTC
.	TRBJ1-3	.	TRBV15	CATSRDPNPHSGNTIYF	TGTGCCACCAGCAGAGACCCGAACCCTCACTCTGGAAACACCATATATTTT
.	TRBJ1-5	.	TRBV19	CASRGGLNQPQHF	TGTGCCAGTCGAGGGGGTTTGAATCAGCCCCAGCATTTT
.	TRBJ1-2	.	TRBV18	CASSPVSDRPYGYTF	TGTGCCAGCTCACCTGTTTCTGACAGGCCCTATGGCTACACCTTC
.	TRBJ1-5	TRBD1	TRBV2	CASRVDRGNQPQHF	TGTGCCAGCAGGGTAGACAGGGGAAATCAGCCCCAGCATTTT
once	TRBJ2-5	.	TRBV11-3	CASSLGGQEETQYF	TGTGCCAGCAGCCTGGGGGGGCAGGAAGAGACCCAGTACTTC
.	TRBJ1-4	.	TRBV7-5	CARSVWGTPASTNEKLFF	TGTGCCAGAAGCGTTTGGGGGACCCCAGCTTCAACTAATGAAAAACTGTTTTTT
.	TRBJ2-7	TRBD1	TRBV5-1	CASSLGQGAYEQYF	TGCGCCAGCAGCTTGGGACAGGGGGCCTACGAGCAGTACTTC
.	TRBJ1-4	.	TRBV6-1	CASSERPGATNEKLFF	TGTGCCAGCAGTGAAAGGCCAGGGGCAACTAATGAAAAACTGTTTTTT